These 5 T cell receptor beta chains share one sample of origin, sequenced in a study of CD8 T cells in ankylosing spondylitis. TCRdb called the 5' RACE reads again in MiXCR, with one record for every CDR3 protein. The sample lists some 130,000 distinct CDR3 sequences; roughly 13% were seen once. Sequencing was carried out using blood, either unsorted or a sorted T cell fraction (not recorded which). Receptor source: a female donor with ankylosing spondylitis or in good health (not recorded which).

This clonotype was seen many times. The gene calls are TRBV5-1 and TRBJ2-1; 13 bases fit TRBD2. V shed 4 bases and J 5 bases; nucleotides not matched to a gene: 3. Germline loops: CDR1 SGHRS, CDR2 YFSETQ. This CDR3 comprises 15 residues. The CDR3 coding sequence is TGCGCCAGCAGCGAGGGACTAGCGGGGAACAATGAGCAGTTCTTC. It translates to CASSEGLAGNNEQFF.

There are a few counts of this clonotype. The chain recombines TRBV4-2 with TRBJ2-7, with D possibly TRBD2 on 5 matching bases. The CDR3 covers 13 residues. Per the germline V gene, CDR1 is LGHNA and CDR2 is YNFKEQ. Trimming shortened V by 4 bases and J by 5 bases, and 12 bases separated the two germline ends. The CDR3 is CASSPKRVNEQYF. CDR3 bases: TGTGCCAGCAGCCCTAAGAGGGTCAACGAGCAGTACTTC.

This clonotype was picked up many times. The V and J genes are TRBV29-1 and TRBJ2-1, with D unresolved. Trimming removed 3 bases from V and 0 bases from J, with 12 bases in between. The CDR3 spans 15 residues. Germline V gives CDR1 SQVTM, CDR2 ANQGSEA. Here the CDR3 DNA reads TGCAGCGTTGACGGGCAGCTAAGCTCCTACAATGAGCAGTTCTTC. It yields the protein CSVDGQLSSYNEQFF.

This clonotype was counted ten times or more. V usage is TRBV10-3 and J usage is TRBJ2-3; tentatively, D is TRBD1 (7 bases). The CDR3 covers 16 residues. V lost 3 bases, J lost 2 bases, and 15 bases lay in between. Germline lookup yields CDR1 ENHRY and CDR2 SYGVKD. This CDR3 reads CAISDLAGGPTDTQYF. In nucleotides, the CDR3 is TGTGCCATCAGTGATTTGGCAGGGGGGCCCACAGATACGCAGTATTTT.

This clonotype was counted ten times or more. The CDR3 loop is CATSYERQETQYF. The CDR3 bases are TGTGCCACCAGCTACGAGCGGCAAGAGACCCAGTACTTC. The chain joins TRBV15 to TRBJ2-5, with a tentative D call TRBD2 (5 bases). The CDR3 covers 13 residues. Germline V lookup: CDR1 LNHNV, CDR2 YYDKDF (reference sequence). V was shortened by 5 bases and J by 2 bases, with 9 bases between the two germline ends.